This entry concerns a single T cell receptor (beta chain). The record originates from a study of shared clonotypes between healthy human individuals. Libraries were prepared by immunoSEQ multiplex PCR; TCRdb keeps only in-frame clonotypes and omits some of them. Of about 680,000 clones listed, about 92% are singletons. Naive CD8 cells, CD45RO-negative and positively selected for CCR7, excluded terminally differentiated effector memory CD45RA+ cells. This TCR derives from a man younger than 45 in good health. Sequenced sample: naive CD8+ T cells sorted from blood.

CDR3 DNA: TGTGCCAGCAGCTTGCCAGGGCTGGGAACTGAAGCTTTCTTT. The encoded protein is CASSLPGLGTEAFF. The V gene is TRBV5-5, the J gene TRBJ1-1; D may be TRBD1 (5 bases). Germline values: CDR1 SGHKS, CDR2 YYEKEE (reference sequence). Trimming took 1 base from V and 5 from J, leaving 12 bases between them. The CDR3 extends over 14 amino acids.